Listed below are T cell receptor beta chains from one sample, sequenced in a study of technical replicates of blood from several donors. Repertoires were generated with immunoSEQ multiplex PCR, while TCRdb's copy carries only in-frame clones and drops some. The table records about 74,000 clones, 95% of them present only once. Sequences were obtained from T cells isolated from PBMCs. The origin of the receptors is a human donor in good health. Both conserved end residues are part of each CDR3. A D gene is named only where the DNA matches it firmly. Size tells how often a clone was seen (once, few, many) or the class of an expanded clone, and some rows leave it out.

V gene	CDR3 length	D gene	J gene	clone size	CDR3 protein	CDR3 DNA
TRBV5-6	17	-	TRBJ1-2	-	CASRQYLLIDTNYGYTF	TGTGCCAGCAGGCAGTATCTCCTGATAGACACCAACTATGGCTACACCTTC
TRBV10-3	14	TRBD1	TRBJ2-2	-	CAISRDRDTGELFF	TGTGCCATCAGTCGGGACAGGGATACCGGGGAGCTGTTTTTT
TRBV5-1	15	TRBD2	TRBJ2-3	-	CASSYGAGETDTQYF	TGCGCCAGCAGTTACGGAGCGGGAGAGACAGATACGCAGTATTTT
TRBV5-6	17	TRBD1	TRBJ2-7	-	CASTTRGRGRAIYEQYF	TGTGCCAGCACTACACGAGGAAGGGGGCGCGCAATCTACGAGCAGTACTTC
TRBV19	13	-	TRBJ1-5	-	CASSMGGLQPQHF	TGTGCCAGTAGTATGGGGGGGCTCCAGCCCCAGCATTTT
TRBV19	14	TRBD1	TRBJ2-7	-	CASSMTGDSYEQYF	TGTGCCAGTAGTATGACAGGGGATTCCTACGAGCAGTACTTC
TRBV5-4	14	TRBD1	TRBJ1-1	-	CASSLLTGGTEAFF	TGTGCCAGCAGCCTTTTGACAGGGGGCACTGAAGCTTTCTTT
TRBV27	14	TRBD1	TRBJ2-4	-	CASSPRDSWNIQYF	TGTGCCAGCAGTCCCCGGGACAGTTGGAACATTCAGTACTTC
TRBV6-5	16	TRBD1	TRBJ1-1	-	CASSYGQARGSLEAFF	TGTGCCAGCAGTTACGGACAGGCGAGGGGTTCCCTTGAAGCTTTCTTT
TRBV6-6	13	-	TRBJ2-7	-	CASSPDPRLEQYF	TGTGCCAGCAGTCCCGACCCCAGGCTAGAGCAGTACTTC
TRBV2	14	TRBD1	TRBJ2-7	-	CASWGTGGGYEQYF	TGTGCCAGCTGGGGGACAGGGGGAGGATACGAGCAGTACTTC
TRBV11-2	13	TRBD2	TRBJ2-7	-	CASSLTSVHEQYF	TGTGCCAGCAGCTTGACTAGCGTCCACGAGCAGTACTTC
TRBV6-1	13	TRBD1	TRBJ2-1	few	CASRDRVSNEQFF	TGTGCCAGCAGGGACAGGGTCAGCAATGAGCAGTTCTTC
TRBV7-9	14	-	TRBJ1-1	-	CASSLVYGITEAFF	TGTGCCAGCAGCTTAGTATACGGGATCACTGAAGCTTTCTTT
TRBV30	14	-	TRBJ2-1	-	CASKVGGIYNEQFF	TGTGCCTCGAAGGTAGGAGGGATTTACAATGAGCAGTTCTTC
TRBV5-1	17	TRBD2	TRBJ2-1	-	CASSGPGLAGIGNEQFF	TGCGCCAGCAGCGGGCCGGGACTAGCGGGAATAGGCAATGAGCAGTTCTTC
TRBV7-3	13	-	TRBJ2-1	-	CASSLGGGNEQFF	TGTGCCAGCTCCCTGGGAGGGGGAAATGAGCAGTTCTTC
TRBV7-9	16	-	TRBJ1-3	-	CASSLGGRNSGNTIYF	TGTGCCAGCAGCTTAGGTGGGAGAAACTCTGGAAACACCATATATTTT
TRBV19	12	-	TRBJ1-3	-	CASFDYRNTIYF	TGTGCCAGTTTTGACTATCGGAACACCATATATTTT
TRBV10-3	10	-	TRBJ1-5	-	CATGDQPQHF	TGTGCCACGGGTGATCAGCCCCAGCATTTT
TRBV15	18	-	TRBJ1-5	-	CATSKGGFNYYSNQPQHF	TGTGCCACCAGTAAAGGGGGATTTAACTACTATAGCAATCAGCCCCAGCATTTT
TRBV18	13	-	TRBJ1-1	-	CASLGQQNTEAFF	TGTGCCAGCCTTGGACAGCAGAACACTGAAGCTTTCTTT
TRBV28	14	-	TRBJ2-7	-	CASSPRNRDYEQYF	TGTGCCAGCAGTCCTCGCAACAGGGATTACGAGCAGTACTTC
TRBV27	14	-	TRBJ2-6	once	CASSSLEGANVLTF	TGTGCCAGCAGTTCCCTTGAGGGGGCCAACGTCCTGACTTTC
TRBV27	15	-	TRBJ2-2	-	CASSLGQLNTGELFF	TGTGCCAGCAGTTTAGGGCAGCTGAACACCGGGGAGCTGTTTTTT
TRBV11-1	15	TRBD1	TRBJ2-2	-	CASSEGQGDTGELFF	TGTGCCAGCAGCGAGGGACAGGGAGACACCGGGGAGCTGTTTTTT
TRBV5-5	15	-	TRBJ2-3	-	CASSLVERSSDTQYF	TGTGCCAGCAGCTTGGTAGAGAGAAGTTCAGATACGCAGTATTTT
TRBV5-1	15	TRBD2	TRBJ2-7	-	CASSRLAGVKDEQYF	TGCGCCAGCAGCCGGTTAGCGGGAGTCAAGGACGAGCAGTACTTC
TRBV7-9	14	-	TRBJ1-4	-	CASSQGRNGEKLFF	TGTGCCAGCAGCCAGGGCCGAAACGGTGAAAAACTGTTTTTT
TRBV25-1	13	TRBD2	TRBJ2-1	-	CASSDGRRNEQFF	TGTGCCAGCAGTGACGGGAGGAGAAATGAGCAGTTCTTC
TRBV30	12	-	TRBJ1-2	-	CAWTQGTFGYTF	TGTGCCTGGACACAGGGAACTTTTGGCTACACCTTC
TRBV19	15	TRBD2	TRBJ2-1	-	CASSKLAGGPYEQFF	TGTGCCAGTAGTAAGCTAGCGGGAGGGCCGTATGAGCAGTTCTTC
TRBV4-1	17	TRBD2	TRBJ2-1	-	CASSQVKTSGRANEQFF	TGCGCCAGCAGCCAAGTAAAGACTAGCGGGAGGGCCAATGAGCAGTTCTTC
TRBV2	14	TRBD1	TRBJ2-7	-	CASSFRDRGVEQYF	TGTGCCAGCAGTTTCCGGGACAGGGGGGTCGAGCAGTACTTC
TRBV6-1	14	-	TRBJ2-7	-	CASNLEGLAYEQYF	TGTGCCAGCAACCTAGAGGGACTGGCCTACGAGCAGTACTTC
TRBV19	15	TRBD1	TRBJ2-3	-	CASSLTGHVTDTQYF	TGTGCCAGTAGCCTGACAGGGCACGTTACAGATACGCAGTATTTT
TRBV11-3	16	TRBD2	TRBJ2-7	-	CASSFSGGSGLYEQYF	TGTGCCAGCAGCTTTTCGGGGGGTAGCGGCCTATACGAGCAGTACTTC
TRBV6-5	13	TRBD1	TRBJ1-4	-	CASSRDRDEKLFF	TGTGCCAGCAGCCGGGACAGGGATGAAAAACTGTTTTTT
TRBV7-9	14	-	TRBJ2-7	-	CASSTGGNYYEQYF	TGTGCCAGCAGCACTGGGGGGAATTACTACGAGCAGTACTTC
TRBV5-8	14	TRBD1	TRBJ2-5	-	CASSFGTGVETQYF	TGTGCCAGCAGCTTTGGGACAGGGGTAGAGACCCAGTACTTC
TRBV20-1	11	-	TRBJ2-7	-	CSATGAGEQYF	TGCAGTGCTACAGGGGCGGGCGAGCAGTACTTC
TRBV11-2	15	-	TRBJ1-2	-	CASSLGGAANYGYTF	TGTGCCAGCAGCTTAGGCGGGGCCGCCAACTATGGCTACACCTTC
TRBV30	13	-	TRBJ2-7	-	CAWSVGDTYEQYF	TGTGCCTGGAGTGTAGGCGACACCTACGAGCAGTACTTC
TRBV29-1	13	-	TRBJ1-5	-	CSAARQGNQPQHF	TGCAGCGCCGCCCGACAGGGCAATCAGCCCCAGCATTTT
TRBV19	18	TRBD2	TRBJ2-6	-	CASILSGRGFVGANVLTF	TGTGCCAGTATATTGAGCGGGAGAGGGTTTGTTGGGGCCAACGTCCTGACTTTC
TRBV28	13	-	TRBJ1-5	once	CASSSFGSQPQHF	TGTGCCAGCAGCTCCTTTGGGAGTCAGCCCCAGCATTTT
TRBV9	18	-	TRBJ2-2	once	CASSADSPAAGNTGELFF	TGTGCCAGCAGCGCCGATAGCCCGGCAGCTGGTAACACCGGGGAGCTGTTTTTT